These T cell receptor beta chains were read from a single sample in a study of cytomegalovirus exposure and HLA in healthy donors. Measured with immunoSEQ multiplex PCR; TCRdb has only the in-frame clones, and not every one. In the table there are about 160,000 clones, approximately 84% of which are singletons. Sequences were obtained from PBMCs. All receptors derive from a male donor in good health and CMV-seropositive. CDR3s include the opening cysteine and the closing phenylalanine or tryptophan. Each record gives: J gene, V gene, D gene, clone size, CDR3 DNA, CDR3 protein. The D gene is left open where the match is weak. Size values are once, few and many counts, or a class for expanded clones, and some rows have none.

TRBJ2-1 | TRBV5-1 | NA | NA | TGCGCCAGCAGCTTAGTCAGTGCCGCCTACAATGAGCAGTTCTTC | CASSLVSAAYNEQFF
TRBJ2-5 | TRBV30 | NA | NA | TGTGCCTGGAGGGCCATCGGGGGAGAGACCCAGTACTTC | CAWRAIGGETQYF
TRBJ2-1 | TRBV5-1 | TRBD2 | NA | TGCGCCAGCAGCTTGCTCGCTAGCGGGATTTCAAGCTCCTACAATGAGCAGTTCTTC | CASSLLASGISSSYNEQFF
TRBJ2-2 | TRBV5-4 | TRBD2 | NA | TGTGCCAGCAGCTCCAGCGGGAGGGCCACCGGGGAGCTGTTTTTT | CASSSSGRATGELFF
TRBJ2-7 | TRBV7-8 | TRBD2 | NA | TGTGCCAGCAGCTTAGGGACTAGCGGGTCCCTCTCCTACGAGCAGTACTTC | CASSLGTSGSLSYEQYF
TRBJ2-3 | TRBV7-9 | NA | once | TGTGCCAGCAGCCCTCAGGGCTGGGGCACAGATACGCAGTATTTT | CASSPQGWGTDTQYF
TRBJ1-2 | TRBV19 | TRBD1 | NA | TGTGCCAGTAAAAGCCAGCGCGGACAGGGAGGCTATGGCTACACCTTC | CASKSQRGQGGYGYTF
TRBJ2-5 | TRBV9 | TRBD2 | NA | TGTGCCAGCAGCGTGGGTGGGGGGGGAGAAGAGACCCAGTACTTC | CASSVGGGGEETQYF
TRBJ1-4 | TRBV7-9 | NA | NA | TGTGCCAGCAGCTTTGGGCAGGGTTTTAATGAAAAACTGTTTTTT | CASSFGQGFNEKLFF
TRBJ2-7 | TRBV4-2 | NA | NA | TGTGCCAGCAGCCAAATTCTGACTCCCGACTACGAGCAGTACTTC | CASSQILTPDYEQYF
TRBJ1-1 | TRBV29-1 | NA | NA | TGCAGCGTTGACGCCGGAGCCTTACCCCGACACACTGAAGCTTTCTTT | CSVDAGALPRHTEAFF
TRBJ1-1 | TRBV27 | NA | NA | TGTGCCAGCAGTTTATGGGGCCTGAACACTGAAGCTTTCTTT | CASSLWGLNTEAFF
TRBJ2-1 | TRBV7-6 | NA | few | TGTGCCAGCGCCCCTTATGCGGGGCAAAATGAGCAGTTCTTC | CASAPYAGQNEQFF
TRBJ2-7 | TRBV6-1 | NA | NA | TGTGCCAGCAGTGACCGCGTTTGGTACGAGCAGTACTTC | CASSDRVWYEQYF
TRBJ1-5 | TRBV7-9 | NA | NA | TGTGCCAGCAGCTTCCCCGGGGGGAATCAGCCCCAGCATTTT | CASSFPGGNQPQHF
TRBJ1-2 | TRBV4-2 | NA | NA | TGTGCCAGCAGCCAAGGGACAGTCTATGGCTACACCTTC | CASSQGTVYGYTF
TRBJ1-3 | TRBV7-2 | TRBD1 | NA | TGTGCCAGCAGCTTTGAGACAGGGGGCGCCGGAAACACCATATATTTT | CASSFETGGAGNTIYF
TRBJ2-7 | TRBV28 | NA | NA | TGTGCCATCCGGACAGATGCTTCCTACGAGCAGTACTTC | CAIRTDASYEQYF
TRBJ1-2 | TRBV30 | NA | NA | TGTGCCTGGAGTACGGGCTATGGCTACACCTTC | CAWSTGYGYTF
TRBJ1-2 | TRBV5-5 | NA | NA | TGTGCCAGCAGCTTGGACAGAGGCTACACCTTC | CASSLDRGYTF
TRBJ2-7 | TRBV7-6 | NA | NA | TGTGCCAGCAGCTCACGTCTAGGCGAGTCCTACGAGCAGTACTTC | CASSSRLGESYEQYF
TRBJ1-3 | TRBV11-3 | NA | NA | TGTGCCAGCAGCTTAGATCAGGGAACTTCTGGAAACACCATATATTTT | CASSLDQGTSGNTIYF
TRBJ2-7 | TRBV27 | TRBD2 | NA | TGTGCCAGCAGGACCGGGACTATCTACGAGCAGTACTTC | CASRTGTIYEQYF
TRBJ1-1 | TRBV6-5 | NA | NA | TGTGCCAGCACCCCCACTCTTAAGAACACTGAAGCTTTCTTT | CASTPTLKNTEAFF
TRBJ2-1 | TRBV7-8 | TRBD2 | NA | TGTGCCAGCACCCCCGAAAGTTTACGGGAGGTTTTTACAAATGAGCAGTTCTTC | CASTPESLREVFTNEQFF
TRBJ2-7 | TRBV4-1 | TRBD1 | NA | TGCGCCAGCAGCCAGGACTGGACAGGGCGCGAGCAGTACTTC | CASSQDWTGREQYF
TRBJ2-3 | TRBV7-9 | TRBD2 | once | TGTTCCAGCAGCTCCCAAGAACCAGGACTAGCGGGAGATACAGATACGCAGTATTTT | CSSSSQEPGLAGDTDTQYF
TRBJ2-1 | TRBV15 | TRBD2 | NA | TGTGCCACCAGCAGAGAGAGTCCCACCCTAGCGGGAGATTACCATGAGCAGTTCTTC | CATSRESPTLAGDYHEQFF
TRBJ2-7 | TRBV7-8 | NA | NA | TGTGCCAGCAGCCCACGGACAGTGAGGGAATACGAGCAGTACTTC | CASSPRTVREYEQYF
TRBJ1-1 | TRBV19 | TRBD1 | NA | TGTGCCAGTAGTATCAACCGGGACAGAGAAGCTTTCTTT | CASSINRDREAFF
TRBJ1-2 | TRBV7-9 | TRBD1 | NA | TGTGCCAGCAGCTTAGGGCTAGGACAGGCCTATGGCTACACCTTC | CASSLGLGQAYGYTF
TRBJ1-3 | TRBV6-1 | NA | NA | TGTGCCAGCAGTGACGGTGGCGGATACTCTGGAAACACCATATATTTT | CASSDGGGYSGNTIYF
TRBJ1-1 | TRBV28 | NA | NA | TGTGCCACCATTTCCGCCGTCGGCACTGAAGCTTTCTTT | CATISAVGTEAFF
TRBJ2-1 | TRBV6-5 | TRBD1 | NA | TGTGCCAGCAGTCACAGGACAGGGGTCAATGAGCAGTTCTTC | CASSHRTGVNEQFF
TRBJ2-7 | TRBV19 | NA | NA | TGTGCCACCTCGGCAGGGTGGTACGAGCAGTACTTC | CATSAGWYEQYF
TRBJ2-7 | TRBV9 | TRBD1 | NA | TGTGCCAGCAGCGAGGGAGGGGGACAGGGTCTCTACGAGCAGTACTTC | CASSEGGGQGLYEQYF
TRBJ1-1 | TRBV27 | NA | NA | TGTGCCAGCAGGGAAGGCAGACAGGCTTTCTTT | CASREGRQAFF
TRBJ2-3 | TRBV6-6 | TRBD2 | once | TGTGCCAGCAGTTACGGGGAGGGAACGCAGTATTTT | CASSYGEGTQYF
TRBJ1-5 | TRBV6-6 | NA | NA | TGTGCCAGCAGTTACTCCAATGATCAGCCCCAGCATTTT | CASSYSNDQPQHF
TRBJ2-3 | TRBV13 | TRBD1 | NA | TGTGCCAGCAGCTCGGGACAGGGGAATACGCAGTATTTT | CASSSGQGNTQYF
TRBJ2-3 | TRBV7-9 | TRBD1 | NA | TGTGCCAGCGTCCGGGACAGGGATGGCACAGATACGCAGTATTTT | CASVRDRDGTDTQYF
TRBJ1-1 | TRBV5-1 | NA | NA | TGCGCCAGCAGCAGGGAGGCAGGGCCCATGAACACTGAAGCTTTCTTT | CASSREAGPMNTEAFF
TRBJ1-3 | TRBV11-2 | NA | NA | TGTGCCAGCAGCTTATTGTCAGGGGCTGGAAACACCATATATTTT | CASSLLSGAGNTIYF
TRBJ2-1 | TRBV7-3 | TRBD2 | NA | TGTGCCAGCAGCTCCCCTGGACTAGAACCTGAGCAGTTCTTC | CASSSPGLEPEQFF
TRBJ2-1 | TRBV6-1 | NA | NA | TGTGCCAGCTTAGCGGTGAATTACGATGAGCAGTTCTTC | CASLAVNYDEQFF
TRBJ2-3 | TRBV7-2 | NA | NA | TGTGCCAGCAGCTTTACCGGAGATACGCAGTATTTT | CASSFTGDTQYF
TRBJ1-1 | TRBV10-3 | TRBD1 | NA | TGTGCCATCAGTGAAGGGACAGTCATGAACACTGAAGCTTTCTTT | CAISEGTVMNTEAFF
TRBJ2-3 | TRBV5-1 | TRBD2 | few | TGCGCCAGCAGCCTCGTTAGCGGGAGAGAGTACACAGATACGCAGTATTTT | CASSLVSGREYTDTQYF
TRBJ2-7 | TRBV7-9 | TRBD1 | NA | TGTTCCAGCAGTTCTTCAGGGGGCGCGGACGAGCAGTACTTC | CSSSSSGGADEQYF
TRBJ1-5 | TRBV6-1 | NA | NA | TGTGCCAGCAGTGAATACGGGGGGGCCGGTCATCAGCCCCAGCATTTT | CASSEYGGAGHQPQHF
TRBJ1-3 | TRBV7-9 | TRBD1 | NA | TGTGCCAGCAGCATACCCCGGGACAGAGCAGAATCGGGAAACACCATATATTTT | CASSIPRDRAESGNTIYF
TRBJ2-1 | TRBV7-9 | NA | few | TGTGCCAGCAGCCCTACCCATCCGAATGAGCAGTTCTTC | CASSPTHPNEQFF
TRBJ2-2 | TRBV5-4 | NA | NA | TGTGCCAGCAGCTCCGGGACTCGTAGAGGCGCCGGGGAGCTGTTTTTT | CASSSGTRRGAGELFF
TRBJ1-2 | TRBV5-1 | NA | NA | TGCGCCAGCAGCCTGTTCTCCGGTCCTTATGGCTACACCTTC | CASSLFSGPYGYTF
TRBJ2-2 | TRBV19 | NA | NA | TGTGCCAGTAGTATTGGTCAGAGGGCGAACACCGGGGAGCTGTTTTTT | CASSIGQRANTGELFF
TRBJ2-1 | TRBV6-5 | TRBD2 | NA | TGTGCCAGCAGCCCAACTAGCGGGCCTTACAATGAGCAGTTCTTC | CASSPTSGPYNEQFF
TRBJ2-1 | TRBV2 | NA | NA | TGTGCCAGCAGCTCGGACAGAGGAGTAGAGGAGCAGTTCTTC | CASSSDRGVEEQFF
TRBJ2-3 | TRBV9 | NA | few | TGTGCCAGCAGCGTAGCTAGCGCCTTCACAGATACGCAGTATTTT | CASSVASAFTDTQYF
TRBJ2-7 | TRBV7-9 | TRBD2 | NA | TGTTCCAGCAGCTTGGGGGGGACCTACGAGCAGTACTTC | CSSSLGGTYEQYF
TRBJ2-4 | TRBV5-6 | NA | NA | TGTGCCAGCAAGAGGATCGGGGGAAACATTCAGTACTTC | CASKRIGGNIQYF